The 31 T cell receptor beta chains given below trace back to one sample, sequenced in a study of shared clonotypes between healthy human individuals. Produced via immunoSEQ multiplex PCR; TCRdb's table is partial and in-frame only. This sample carries approximately 1,500,000 clones, roughly 96% of them seen once, and the ten largest clones take about 1%. Material for sequencing was naive CD4+ T cells sorted from blood. Described subset: CD45RA+ positively selected. These receptor sequences come from a man aged 30-40 years in good health.

The chain is built from TRBV27 and TRBJ2-1; 12 bases line up with TRBD1. The CDR3 consists of 11 residues. Per germline, CDR1 MNHEY and CDR2 SMNVEV (reference sequence). Trimming took 7 bases from V and 16 from J; bases not matched to a gene: 5. In DNA, the CDR3 is TGTGCCAGCACTCCAGGGACAGGGGGCTTCTTC. Translation gives CASTPGTGGFF.

V gene TRBV7-9 combines with J gene TRBJ2-7, with TRBD2 matching 9 bases. J was trimmed by 7 bases and V by 4 bases; bases with no gene match: 11. Per germline, CDR1 SEHNR and CDR2 FQNEAQ (reference sequence). The CDR3 runs to 15 residues. The CDR3 DNA reads TGTGCCAGCAGCTCCCGAGCTAGCGGGAAGGTGGAGCAGTACTTC. This translates into CASSSRASGKVEQYF.

This chain links TRBV11-3 with TRBJ2-3, with 7 bases lining up with TRBD2. With 5 bases clipped from V and 1 base from J, the junction kept 9 bases outside the gene matches. Looked up from germline, CDR1 is SGHNT and CDR2 is YENEEA. The CDR3 loop spans 16 amino acids. The CDR3 protein is CASSLGGRAGTDTQYF. DNA for the CDR3: TGTGCCAGCAGCCTAGGAGGGAGGGCCGGCACAGATACGCAGTATTTT. Full variable domain (rest looked up from reference TRBV11-3 and TRBJ2-3): EAGVVQSPRYKIIEKKQPVAFWCNPISGHNTLYWYLQNLGQGPELLIRYENEEAVDDSQLPKDRFSAERLKGVDSTLKIQPAELGDSAVYLCASSLGGRAGTDTQYFGPGTRLTVL.

Written as DNA, the CDR3 is TGCGCCAGCAGCCTAGACTGGGGAAAAAACATTCAGTACTTC. The encoded protein is CASSLDWGKNIQYF. V is TRBV4-1 and J is TRBJ2-4; the D is unclear. CDR3 size: 14 residues. V shed 4 bases and J shed 4 bases, with 11 bases lying between them. Per the germline V gene, CDR1 is MGHRA and CDR2 is YSYEKL.

As for this clone: In the same sample, other DNA sequences code for this CDR3. The chain employs TRBV28 and TRBJ1-4, with D possibly being TRBD1 (6 bases). The CDR3 contains 15 residues. V shed 6 bases and J shed 0 bases, with 11 bases lying between them. Per germline, CDR1 MDHEN and CDR2 SYDVKM. CDR3 coding DNA: TGTGCCAGCAGCCCGACAGGAGCAACTAATGAAAAACTGTTTTTT. Protein sequence: CASSPTGATNEKLFF.

This clone was counted a single time. The V gene is TRBV19, the J gene TRBJ1-2; the D gene is possibly TRBD1 (5 bases). CDR1 is LNHDA, CDR2 SQIVND, per germline (reference sequence). Trimming removed 10 bases at V and 4 bases at J, with 13 bases between. This CDR3 has 12 residues. The CDR3 DNA sequence: TGTGCCACAAACCGGGACCTCTATGGCTACACCTTC. Protein: CATNRDLYGYTF.

This clone came up once. The rearrangement uses TRBV5-1 and TRBJ2-1, with a weak D call TRBD2 (6 bases). Germline CDR1 SGHRS, CDR2 YFSETQ. CDR3 length equals 16 residues. V was clipped by 0 bases and J by 2 bases, with 12 bases between them. DNA of the CDR3: TGCGCCAGCAGCTTGGGGCTAGCGCACACCTACAATGAGCAGTTCTTC. Residues: CASSLGLAHTYNEQFF.

CDR3 region: CASSPSRGYATNEKLFF. The CDR3 DNA reads as TGCGCCAGCAGCCCTAGTAGGGGGTATGCAACTAATGAAAAACTGTTTTTT. The chain carries TRBV5-1 and TRBJ1-4, with a tentative D call TRBD1 (6 bases). Per germline, CDR1 SGHRS and CDR2 YFSETQ. This CDR3 region has 17 residues. Trimming cost V 4 bases and J 0 bases, with 16 bases left between them. The variable domain in full, with the rest retrieved from reference TRBV5-1 and TRBJ1-4, is KAGVTQTPRYLIKTRGQQVTLSCSPISGHRSVSWYQQTPGQGLQFLFEYFSETQRNKGNFPGRFSGRQFSNSRSEMNVSTLELGDSALYLCASSPSRGYATNEKLFFGSGTQLSVL.

The rearrangement joins TRBV5-7 to TRBJ2-3; D possibly corresponds to TRBD2 (6 bases). TRBV5-7 is recorded as an ORF, its role being uncertain. Trimming took off 7 bases at V and 0 bases at J, with 21 bases between the two ends. This CDR3 has 17 amino acids. CDR3 sequence: CASLLARETYSTDTQYF. In nucleotides, the CDR3 is TGTGCCAGCTTGCTAGCGAGGGAGACCTATAGCACAGATACGCAGTATTTT.

The rearrangement uses TRBV2 and TRBJ2-3; D is perhaps TRBD2 (6 bases). Germline lookup yields CDR1 SNHLY and CDR2 FYNNEI. Trimming cost V 8 bases and J 1 base, with 13 bases left between them. This CDR3 is 14 amino acids long. CDR3 loop: CASSGVGGTDTQYF. The DNA of the CDR3 is TGTGCCAGCTCGGGAGTCGGAGGCACAGATACGCAGTATTTT.

In the case of this clone: This sample includes further DNA sequences coding for the same CDR3. The V gene is TRBV9, the J gene TRBJ2-2, with D perhaps matching TRBD2 (5 bases). This CDR3 is built from 14 residues. V was clipped by 0 bases and J by 3 bases, with 6 bases between them. Germline-derived CDR1 and CDR2 are SGDLS and YYNGEE. CDR3 amino acids: CASSVAGDTGELFF. As DNA, the CDR3 is TGTGCCAGCAGCGTAGCCGGGGACACCGGGGAGCTGTTTTTT.

The V call is TRBV7-6, the J call TRBJ2-3, with TRBD2 identical over 9 bases. Trimming removed 5 bases from V and 6 bases from J; junction bases left unmatched: 12. The CDR3 contains 16 residues. The germline gives CDR1 SGHVS, CDR2 FNYEAQ. The CDR3 region is CASSLTGGLARDTQYF. CDR3 sequence (DNA): TGTGCCAGCAGCCTAACAGGCGGACTAGCGAGGGATACGCAGTATTTT.

CDR3 in amino acids: CASSRPGQSSYEQYF. Here the CDR3 DNA reads TGTGCCAGCAGTAGACCGGGACAGTCAAGCTACGAGCAGTACTTC. This chain joins TRBV6-5 and TRBJ2-7, with 7 nucleotides matching TRBD1. This CDR3 has 15 amino acids. Germline lookup yields CDR1 MNHEY and CDR2 SVGAGI. V trimming: 5 bases; J trimming: 3 bases; junction bases outside the gene matches: 10.

This rearrangement joins TRBV20-1 to TRBJ2-3; D uncertain. The germline CDR1 and CDR2 sequences are DFQATT and SNEGSKA (reference sequence). V lost 6 bases to trimming and J lost 2 bases, with 6 bases between them. The CDR3 loop spans 11 amino acids. This CDR3 reads CSAVSTDTQYF. For the CDR3, the DNA is TGCAGTGCCGTGTCCACAGATACGCAGTATTTT.

The rearrangement uses TRBV18 and TRBJ2-5, with 7 bases that match TRBD1. Trimming removed 6 bases from V and 1 base from J; junction bases left unmatched: 17. The CDR3 length is 18 residues. CDR1 is KGHSH, CDR2 LQKENI, per germline. Here the CDR3 DNA reads TGTGCCAGCTCCCCTCCCGGGACAGTCGCGATGCCCCAAGAGACCCAGTACTTC. It translates to CASSPPGTVAMPQETQYF.

The gene calls are TRBV5-5 and TRBJ2-2; D not certain. The CDR3 runs to 16 residues. Germline V CDR1 and CDR2: SGHKS, YYEKEE (reference sequence). Trimming removed 1 base from V and 5 bases from J, with 15 bases in between. Written as DNA, the CDR3 is TGTGCCAGCAGCTTGCTCTTTTGGGAACAAACCGGGGAGCTGTTTTTT. Translated, it gives CASSLLFWEQTGELFF.

The chain uses TRBV5-1 and TRBJ1-1; D is possibly TRBD1 (5 bases). Germline V gene sequence: CDR1 SGHRS, CDR2 YFSETQ. The CDR3 runs 13 residues. V shed 2 bases and J shed 3 bases, with 8 bases lying between them. As DNA, the CDR3 is TGCGCCAGCAGCTTAGGGGAGCACACTGAAGCTTTCTTT. Amino acid sequence: CASSLGEHTEAFF.

This clone was recorded only once. V and J are TRBV4-2 and TRBJ2-7; D unclear. Germline CDR1 LGHNA, CDR2 YNFKEQ. The CDR3 runs 17 residues. Trimming took off 1 base at V and 2 bases at J, with 18 bases between the two ends. DNA for the CDR3: TGTGCCAGCAGCCAAGTGGCAGGATCAGGTGTAGCCTACGAGCAGTACTTC. It codes for CASSQVAGSGVAYEQYF.

The chain recombines TRBV7-2 with TRBJ2-7, with D possibly TRBD2 on 7 matching bases. Per the germline V gene, CDR1 is SGHTA and CDR2 is FQGNSA. Trimming left V 10 bases short and J 0 bases short, with 10 bases between. The CDR3 is 12 amino acids. CDR3 protein: CATGGYSYEQYF. In DNA form, the CDR3 reads TGTGCCACGGGGGGCTACTCCTACGAGCAGTACTTC.

The chain links TRBV9 to TRBJ2-1; 10 bases map to TRBD2. This CDR3 region has 18 residues. V was pared by 0 bases and J by 9 bases, with 15 bases of the junction left unmatched. Germline CDR1 and CDR2: SGDLS and YYNGEE. The CDR3 DNA reads TGTGCCAGCAGCGTAGCTTCATTAGCGGGAGGAGGTTCGGGTGAGCAGTTCTTC. Amino acids: CASSVASLAGGGSGEQFF.

This chain links TRBV5-1 with TRBJ2-5, with 10 nucleotides matching TRBD1. The CDR3 runs to 15 residues. Germline CDR1 SGHRS, CDR2 YFSETQ. The trim removed 4 bases at V and 3 bases at J, leaving 6 bases unmatched. CDR3 region: CASSAAGTGEETQYF. The CDR3 DNA reads as TGCGCCAGCAGCGCCGCCGGGACAGGGGAAGAGACCCAGTACTTC.

There are a few counts of this clone. The chain uses TRBV14 and TRBJ2-7; D is uncertain. CDR3 size: 11 residues. From germline, CDR1 is SGHDN and CDR2 FVKESK. V shed 1 base and J shed 9 bases, with 7 bases lying between them. The CDR3 reads CASSQGGRQYF. The CDR3, as DNA: TGTGCCAGCAGCCAAGGAGGACGGCAGTACTTC.

The V and J genes are TRBV7-8 and TRBJ1-1; D remains unclear. This CDR3 has 13 residues. Trimming pared 5 bases from V and 0 bases from J, leaving 7 bases between. Germline values: CDR1 SGHVS, CDR2 FQNEAQ. The CDR3 DNA reads as TGTGCCAGCAGCCCAAAAGTGAACACTGAAGCTTTCTTT. Its protein product is CASSPKVNTEAFF.

This chain connects TRBV5-4 to TRBJ2-7; 8 bases line up with TRBD1. CDR3 size: 14 residues. CDR1 is SGHNT and CDR2 is YYREEE in the germline V gene (reference sequence). The trim removed 4 bases at V and 5 bases at J, leaving 8 bases unmatched. CDR3: CASSGEMTGDEQYF. The DNA for the CDR3 is TGTGCCAGCAGCGGGGAAATGACAGGGGACGAGCAGTACTTC.

The CDR3 loop reads CASSLIGGGLQPQHF. The DNA for the CDR3 is TGTGCCAGCAGCTTAATTGGAGGGGGTCTTCAGCCCCAGCATTTT. The rearrangement links TRBV7-9 to TRBJ1-5, with D possibly being TRBD1 (6 bases). The CDR3 has 15 residues. V lost 2 bases to trimming and J lost 6 bases, with 14 bases between them. Per the germline V gene, CDR1 is SEHNR and CDR2 is FQNEAQ (reference sequence).

The CDR3 loop reads CATSREASGITGELFF. The CDR3 nucleotides read TGTGCCACCAGCAGAGAGGCTAGCGGTATCACCGGGGAGCTGTTTTTT. This chain uses TRBV15 with TRBJ2-2; 7 positions match TRBD2. Per germline, CDR1 LNHNV and CDR2 YYDKDF (reference sequence). With V trimmed by 0 bases and J by 4 bases, 5 bases remained unmatched. The CDR3 sequence is 16 residues long. The full variable domain, rest sourced from reference TRBV15 and TRBJ2-2, is DAMVIQNPRYQVTQFGKPVTLSCSQTLNHNVMYWYQQKSSQAPKLLFHYYDKDFNNEADTPDNFQSRRPNTSFCFLDIRSPGLGDTAMYLCATSREASGITGELFFGEGSRLTVL.

The rearrangement links TRBV7-9 to TRBJ2-1; 7 bases are a match to TRBD2. V shed 5 bases and J 15 bases; nucleotides not matched to a gene: 4. Looked up from germline, CDR1 is SEHNR and CDR2 is FQNEAQ (reference sequence). The length of the CDR3 is 10 residues. CDR3 protein: CASSQTSRFF. The DNA of the CDR3 is TGTGCCAGCAGCCAGACTAGCAGGTTCTTC.

In this sample, this clone turned up once. In nucleotides, the CDR3 is TGTGCCAGCAGCCGACCAGGGGGCGGGTACGAGCAGTACTTC. This encodes CASSRPGGGYEQYF. This chain uses TRBV7-8 with TRBJ2-7; 8 bases agree with TRBD1. V trimming: 5 bases; J trimming: 4 bases; junction bases outside the gene matches: 7. The CDR3 length is 14 residues. Germline V gene data show CDR1 as SGHVS and CDR2 as FQNEAQ.

The V call is TRBV2, the J call TRBJ1-1, with D maybe TRBD1 (5 bases). CDR1 and CDR2 from the germline V gene are SNHLY and FYNNEI. The ends were cut back, 7 bases at V and 2 bases at J, with 11 bases in the middle. The CDR3 is 13 residues long. CDR3 loop: CASTRDHNTEAFF. CDR3 coding DNA: TGTGCCAGCACCAGGGACCACAACACTGAAGCTTTCTTT.

V and J are TRBV10-3 and TRBJ1-4, with D possibly TRBD1 on 6 matching bases. The V gene's germline CDR1 is ENHRY and CDR2 SYGVKD. This CDR3 has 14 amino acids. V lost 10 bases and J 8 bases, leaving 20 bases between the germline ends. The chain's CDR3 is CATANTGSGEKLFF. CDR3 coding DNA: TGTGCCACCGCTAATACAGGGTCAGGAGAAAAACTGTTTTTT.

CDR3 DNA: TGTGCCAGCAGCTTTACGGGAGGACGGAACACTGAAGCTTTCTTT. This codes for CASSFTGGRNTEAFF. The chain combines TRBV9 with TRBJ1-1; D is undetermined. Germline V lookup: CDR1 SGDLS, CDR2 YYNGEE. V lost 4 bases and J 1 base, leaving 14 bases between the germline ends. CDR3 length: 15 residues.